This TCR beta chain was captured in a study of OX40 agonist ivuxolimab in advanced cancers. General study results and limits: Expanded clones tended on average to be more numerous among CD8+ T cells than CD4+.

Measured with immunoSEQ multiplex PCR; TCRdb has only the in-frame clones, and not every one. The repertoire holds some 54,000 clones, roughly three quarters seen once, with roughly 4% in the top ten. Germline CDR1 MNHEY, CDR2 SVGAGI. This CDR3 is built from 14 residues. Trimming removed 2 bases from V and 4 bases from J, with 11 bases in between. About this clone: Antigen unknown.

V and J are TRBV6-5 and TRBJ1-2; D is undetermined. The specimen comprised CD4+ or CD8+ T cells sorted from blood, sampled in a trial of the OX40 agonist ivuxolimab. The clonotype comes from an adult with an advanced solid tumor such as melanoma, head and neck, liver or kidney cancer. The DNA of the CDR3 is TGTGCCAGCAGTTACGATAGGGCCCCCTATGGCTACACCTTC. Its protein is CASSYDRAPYGYTF.